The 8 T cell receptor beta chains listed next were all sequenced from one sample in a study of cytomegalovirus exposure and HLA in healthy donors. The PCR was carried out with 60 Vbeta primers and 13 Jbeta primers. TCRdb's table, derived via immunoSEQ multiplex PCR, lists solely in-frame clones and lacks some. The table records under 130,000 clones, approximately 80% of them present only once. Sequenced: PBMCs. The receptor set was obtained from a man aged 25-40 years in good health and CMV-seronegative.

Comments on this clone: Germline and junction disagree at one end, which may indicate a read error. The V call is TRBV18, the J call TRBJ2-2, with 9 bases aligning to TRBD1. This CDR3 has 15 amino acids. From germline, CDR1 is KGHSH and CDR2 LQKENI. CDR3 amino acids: CASSPQGAQTGELFF. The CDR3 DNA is TGTGCCAGCTCCCCACAGGGGGCGCAAACCGGGGAGCTGTTTTTT.

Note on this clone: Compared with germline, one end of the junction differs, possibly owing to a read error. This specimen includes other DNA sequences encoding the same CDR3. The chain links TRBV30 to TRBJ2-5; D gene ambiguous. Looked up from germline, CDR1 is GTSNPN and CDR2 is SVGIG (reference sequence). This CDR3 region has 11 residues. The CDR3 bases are TGCGCCTCATGGCACCAAGAGACCCAGTACTTC. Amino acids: CASWHQETQYF. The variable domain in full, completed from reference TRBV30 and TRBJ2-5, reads SQTIHQWPATLVQPVGSPLSLECTVEGTSNPNLYWYRQAAGRGLQLLFYSVGIGQISSEVPQNLSASRPQDRQFILSSKKLLLSDSGFYLCASWHQETQYFGPGTRLLVL.

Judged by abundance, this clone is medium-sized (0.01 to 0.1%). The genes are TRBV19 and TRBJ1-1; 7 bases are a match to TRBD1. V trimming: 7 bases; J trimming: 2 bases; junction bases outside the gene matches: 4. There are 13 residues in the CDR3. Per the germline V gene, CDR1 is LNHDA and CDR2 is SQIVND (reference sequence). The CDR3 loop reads CASKTGYNTEAFF. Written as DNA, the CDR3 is TGTGCCAGTAAGACAGGGTACAACACTGAAGCTTTCTTT. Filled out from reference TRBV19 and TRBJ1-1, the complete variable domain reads DGGITQSPKYLFRKEGQNVTLSCEQNLNHDAMYWYRQDPGQGLRLIYYSQIVNDFQKGDIAEGYSVSREKKESFPLTVTSAQKNPTAFYLCASKTGYNTEAFFGQGTRLTVV.

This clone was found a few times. In DNA, the CDR3 is TGTGCCAGCAGCCCCGGGACTAGCGGGTACACAGATACGCAGTATTTT. Protein sequence: CASSPGTSGYTDTQYF. This chain uses TRBV9 with TRBJ2-3; 12 positions match TRBD2. Trimming removed 4 bases from V and 2 bases from J; junction bases left unmatched: 5. CDR3 length: 16 residues. Germline CDR1 and CDR2: SGDLS and YYNGEE. The variable domain in full, completed from reference TRBV9 and TRBJ2-3, reads DSGVTQTPKHLITATGQRVTLRCSPRSGDLSVYWYQQSLDQGLQFLIQYYNGEERAKGNILERFSAQQFPDLHSELNLSSLELGDSALYFCASSPGTSGYTDTQYFGPGTRLTVL.

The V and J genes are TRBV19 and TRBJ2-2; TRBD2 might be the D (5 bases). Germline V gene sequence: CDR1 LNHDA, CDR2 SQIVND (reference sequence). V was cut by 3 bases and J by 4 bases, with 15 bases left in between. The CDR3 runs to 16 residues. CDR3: CASSIFTSGFTGELFF. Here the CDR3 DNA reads TGTGCCAGTAGTATTTTTACGAGCGGCTTCACCGGGGAGCTGTTTTTT.

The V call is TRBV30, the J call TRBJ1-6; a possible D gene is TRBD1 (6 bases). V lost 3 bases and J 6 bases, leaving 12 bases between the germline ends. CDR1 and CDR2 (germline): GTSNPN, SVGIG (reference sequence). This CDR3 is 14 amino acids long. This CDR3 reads CAWSPGQSNSPLHF. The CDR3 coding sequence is TGTGCCTGGAGCCCTGGACAGTCTAATTCACCCCTCCACTTT. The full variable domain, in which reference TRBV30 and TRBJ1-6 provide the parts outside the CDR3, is SQTIHQWPATLVQPVGSPLSLECTVEGTSNPNLYWYRQAAGRGLQLLFYSVGIGQISSEVPQNLSASRPQDRQFILSSKKLLLSDSGFYLCAWSPGQSNSPLHFGNGTRLTVT.

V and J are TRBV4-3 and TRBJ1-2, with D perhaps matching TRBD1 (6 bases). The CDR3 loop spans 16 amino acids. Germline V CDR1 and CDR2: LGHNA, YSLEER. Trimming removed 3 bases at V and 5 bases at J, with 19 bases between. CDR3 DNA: TGCGCCAGCAGCCAGAGGGGGGGGGCCTCGGGATATGGCTACACCTTC. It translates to CASSQRGGASGYGYTF.

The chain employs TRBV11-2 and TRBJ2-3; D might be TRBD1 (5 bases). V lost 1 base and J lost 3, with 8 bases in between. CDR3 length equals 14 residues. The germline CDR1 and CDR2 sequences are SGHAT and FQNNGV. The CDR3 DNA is TGTGCCAGCAGCTTAGTACAGGAGACAGATACGCAGTATTTT. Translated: CASSLVQETDTQYF.